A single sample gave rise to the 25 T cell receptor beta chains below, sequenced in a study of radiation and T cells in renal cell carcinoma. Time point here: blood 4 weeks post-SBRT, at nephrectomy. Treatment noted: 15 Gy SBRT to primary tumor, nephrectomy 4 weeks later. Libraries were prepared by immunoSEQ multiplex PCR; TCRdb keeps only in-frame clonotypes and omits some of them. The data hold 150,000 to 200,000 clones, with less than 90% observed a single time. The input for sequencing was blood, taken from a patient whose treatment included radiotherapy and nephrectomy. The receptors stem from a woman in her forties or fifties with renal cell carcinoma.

The CDR3 spells CASSQPVQGVSNQPQHF. The CDR3 DNA reads TGTGCCAGCAGTCAACCCGTACAGGGAGTCTCGAATCAGCCCCAGCATTTT. This rearrangement joins TRBV2 to TRBJ1-5; possible D gene TRBD1, 6 bases. With 5 bases removed from V and 4 bases from J, the gap between germline ends came to 21 bases. CDR1 and CDR2 from the germline V gene are SNHLY and FYNNEI. The CDR3 runs to 17 residues.

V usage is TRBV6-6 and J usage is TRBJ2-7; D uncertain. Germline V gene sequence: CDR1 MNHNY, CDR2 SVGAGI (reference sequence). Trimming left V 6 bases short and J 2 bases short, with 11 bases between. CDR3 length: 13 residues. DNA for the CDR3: TGTGCCAGCAGGGCGGACCAGACCTACGAGCAGTACTTC. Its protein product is CASRADQTYEQYF.

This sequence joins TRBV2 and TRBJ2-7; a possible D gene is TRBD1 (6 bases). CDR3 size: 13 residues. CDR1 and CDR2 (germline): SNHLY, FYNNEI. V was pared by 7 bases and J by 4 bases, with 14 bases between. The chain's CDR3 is CASTRDTEYEQYF. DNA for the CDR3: TGTGCCAGCACCCGGGACACTGAATACGAGCAGTACTTC.

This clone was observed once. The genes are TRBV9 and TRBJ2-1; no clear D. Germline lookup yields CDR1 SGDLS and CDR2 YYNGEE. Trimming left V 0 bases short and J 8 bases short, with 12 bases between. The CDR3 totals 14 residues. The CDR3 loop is CASSVATLGYEQFF. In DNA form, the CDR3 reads TGTGCCAGCAGCGTAGCTACTTTGGGGTATGAGCAGTTCTTC.

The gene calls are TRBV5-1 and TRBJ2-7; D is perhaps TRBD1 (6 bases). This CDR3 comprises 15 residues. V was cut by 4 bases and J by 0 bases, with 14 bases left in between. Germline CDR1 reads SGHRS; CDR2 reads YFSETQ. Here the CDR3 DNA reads TGCGCCAGCAGCCCGGGACACTTAGACTCCTACGAGCAGTACTTC. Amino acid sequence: CASSPGHLDSYEQYF.

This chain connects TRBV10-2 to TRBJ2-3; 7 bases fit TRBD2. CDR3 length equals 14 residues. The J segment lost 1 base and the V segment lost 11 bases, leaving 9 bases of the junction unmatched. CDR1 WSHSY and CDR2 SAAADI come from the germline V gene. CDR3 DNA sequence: TGCGCCGTCAAACCGGGACTACGCACAGATACGCAGTATTTT. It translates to CAVKPGLRTDTQYF.

CDR3 loop: CASSLHGQGNSPLHF. CDR3 nucleotides: TGTGCCAGCAGCTTACACGGGCAGGGGAATTCACCCCTCCACTTT. V and J are TRBV7-3 and TRBJ1-6; tentative D call: TRBD1 (6 bases). This CDR3 has 15 amino acids. V was shortened by 2 bases and J by 7 bases, with 12 bases between the two germline ends. Per germline, CDR1 SGHTA and CDR2 FQGTGA.

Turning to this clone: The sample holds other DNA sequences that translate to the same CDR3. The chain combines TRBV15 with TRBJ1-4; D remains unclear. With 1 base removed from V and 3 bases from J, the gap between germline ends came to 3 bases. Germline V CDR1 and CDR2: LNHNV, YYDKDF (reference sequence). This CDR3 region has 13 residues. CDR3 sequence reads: CATSRGSNEKLFF. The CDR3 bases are TGTGCCACCAGCAGAGGTTCTAATGAAAAACTGTTTTTT.

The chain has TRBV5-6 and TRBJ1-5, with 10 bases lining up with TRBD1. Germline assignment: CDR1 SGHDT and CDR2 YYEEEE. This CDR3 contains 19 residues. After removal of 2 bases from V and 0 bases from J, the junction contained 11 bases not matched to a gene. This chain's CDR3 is CASSFTRDRGRYSNQPQHF. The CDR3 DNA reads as TGTGCCAGCAGCTTTACACGGGACAGGGGCCGGTATAGCAATCAGCCCCAGCATTTT.

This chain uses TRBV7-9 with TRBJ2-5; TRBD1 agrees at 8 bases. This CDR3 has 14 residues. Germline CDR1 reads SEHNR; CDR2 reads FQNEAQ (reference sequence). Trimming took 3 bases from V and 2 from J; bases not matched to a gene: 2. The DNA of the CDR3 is TGTGCCAGCAGCTTGGACAGGGAGCAAGAGACCCAGTACTTC. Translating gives CASSLDREQETQYF.

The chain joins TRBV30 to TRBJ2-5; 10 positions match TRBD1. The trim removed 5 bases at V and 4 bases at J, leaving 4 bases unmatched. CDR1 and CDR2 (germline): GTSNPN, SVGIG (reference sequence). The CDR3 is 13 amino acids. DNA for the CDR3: TGTGCCTGGGACAGGGGGCGTGGAGAGACCCAGTACTTC. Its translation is CAWDRGRGETQYF.

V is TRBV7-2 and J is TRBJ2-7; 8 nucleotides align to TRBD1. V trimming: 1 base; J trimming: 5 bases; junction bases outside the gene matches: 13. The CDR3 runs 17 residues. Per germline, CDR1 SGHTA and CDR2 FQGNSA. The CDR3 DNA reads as TGTGCCAGCAGCTTAGTGCAGGGGGCGGAGGGAGCGGACGAGCAGTACTTC. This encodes CASSLVQGAEGADEQYF.

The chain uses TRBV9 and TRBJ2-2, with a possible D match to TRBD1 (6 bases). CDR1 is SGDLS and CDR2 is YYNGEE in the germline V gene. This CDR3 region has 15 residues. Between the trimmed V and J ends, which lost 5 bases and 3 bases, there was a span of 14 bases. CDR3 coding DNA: TGTGCCAGCAGTGCCCTTCCAGGGGACACCGGGGAGCTGTTTTTT. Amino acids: CASSALPGDTGELFF. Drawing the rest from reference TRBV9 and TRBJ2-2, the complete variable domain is DSGVTQTPKHLITATGQRVTLRCSPRSGDLSVYWYQQSLDQGLQFLIQYYNGEERAKGNILERFSAQQFPDLHSELNLSSLELGDSALYFCASSALPGDTGELFFGEGSRLTVL.

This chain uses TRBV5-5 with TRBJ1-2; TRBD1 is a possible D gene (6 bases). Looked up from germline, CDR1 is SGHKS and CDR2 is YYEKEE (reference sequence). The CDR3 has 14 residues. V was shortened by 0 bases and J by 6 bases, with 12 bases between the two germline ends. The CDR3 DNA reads TGTGCCAGCAGCTTGGTACAGGGACGAGATGGCTACACCTTC. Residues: CASSLVQGRDGYTF.

The CDR3 DNA sequence: TGTGCCAGCATATTACAGGGGGCCAGGTCAGATACGCAGTATTTT. This translates into CASILQGARSDTQYF. The V gene is TRBV5-5, the J gene TRBJ2-3, with 9 bases identical to TRBD1. The trim removed 6 bases at V and 4 bases at J, leaving 9 bases unmatched. CDR3 length: 15 amino acids. The V gene's germline CDR1 is SGHKS and CDR2 YYEKEE (reference sequence).

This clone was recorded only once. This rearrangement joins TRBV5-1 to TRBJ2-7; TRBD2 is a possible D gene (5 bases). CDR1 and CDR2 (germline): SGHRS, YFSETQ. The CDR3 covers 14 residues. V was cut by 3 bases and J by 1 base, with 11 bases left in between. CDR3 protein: CASSSGRDSYEQYF. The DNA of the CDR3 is TGCGCCAGCAGCTCCGGACGGGATTCCTACGAGCAGTACTTC.

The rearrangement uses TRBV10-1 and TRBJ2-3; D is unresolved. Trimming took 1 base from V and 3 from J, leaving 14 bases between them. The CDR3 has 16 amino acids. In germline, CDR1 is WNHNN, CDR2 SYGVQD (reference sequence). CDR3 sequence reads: CASSELGYAGTDTQYF. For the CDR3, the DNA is TGCGCCAGCAGTGAGTTGGGGTATGCTGGAACAGATACGCAGTATTTT.

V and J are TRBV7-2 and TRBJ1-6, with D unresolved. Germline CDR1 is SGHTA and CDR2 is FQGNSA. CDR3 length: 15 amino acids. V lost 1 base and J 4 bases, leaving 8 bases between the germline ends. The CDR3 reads CASSLVGIYNSPLHF. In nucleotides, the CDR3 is TGTGCCAGCAGCTTAGTGGGCATATATAATTCACCCCTCCACTTT.

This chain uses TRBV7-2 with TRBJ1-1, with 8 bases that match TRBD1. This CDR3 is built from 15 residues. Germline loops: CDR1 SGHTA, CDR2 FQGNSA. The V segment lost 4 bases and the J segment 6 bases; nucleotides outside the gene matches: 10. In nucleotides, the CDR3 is TGTGCCAGCAGCTGGACAGGGATGGCGAGACCTGAAGCTTTCTTT. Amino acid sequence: CASSWTGMARPEAFF.

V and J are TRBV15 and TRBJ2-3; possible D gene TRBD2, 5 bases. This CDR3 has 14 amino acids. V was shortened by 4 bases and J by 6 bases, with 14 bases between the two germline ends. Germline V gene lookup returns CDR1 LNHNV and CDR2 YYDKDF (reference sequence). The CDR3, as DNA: TGTGCCACCAGCACCGGAGGACGCCCCGATACGCAGTATTTT. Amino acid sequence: CATSTGGRPDTQYF.

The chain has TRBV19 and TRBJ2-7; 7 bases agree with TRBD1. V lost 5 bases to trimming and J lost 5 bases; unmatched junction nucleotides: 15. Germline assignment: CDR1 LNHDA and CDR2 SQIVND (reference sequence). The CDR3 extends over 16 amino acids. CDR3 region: CASSQVVGRGSDEQYF. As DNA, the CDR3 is TGTGCCAGTAGTCAGGTTGTCGGCAGGGGGTCGGACGAGCAGTACTTC.

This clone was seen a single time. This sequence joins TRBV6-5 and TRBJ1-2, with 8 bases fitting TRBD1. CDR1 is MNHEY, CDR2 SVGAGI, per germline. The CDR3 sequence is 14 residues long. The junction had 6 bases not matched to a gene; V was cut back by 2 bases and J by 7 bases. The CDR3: CASSYRDRGGGYTF. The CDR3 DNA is TGTGCCAGCAGTTACCGAGACAGGGGCGGTGGCTACACCTTC.

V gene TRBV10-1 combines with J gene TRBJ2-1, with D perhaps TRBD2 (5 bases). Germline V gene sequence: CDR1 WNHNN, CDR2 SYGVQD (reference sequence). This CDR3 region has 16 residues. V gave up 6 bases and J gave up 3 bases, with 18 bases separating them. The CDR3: CASRGSSTGFYNEQFF. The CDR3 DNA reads TGCGCCAGCAGGGGGAGCAGTACGGGTTTCTACAATGAGCAGTTCTTC.

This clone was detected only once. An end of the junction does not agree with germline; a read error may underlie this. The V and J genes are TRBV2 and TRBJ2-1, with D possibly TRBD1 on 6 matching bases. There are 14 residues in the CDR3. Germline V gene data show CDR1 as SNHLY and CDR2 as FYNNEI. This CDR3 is CANSYNGQYNEQFF. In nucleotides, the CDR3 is TGTGCCAACAGTTATAACGGACAGTACAATGAGCAGTTCTTC.

For the CDR3, the DNA is TGTGCCAGCAGCTTAGGGCTCACCCCCCGGCGGTTAGTCACCGGGGAGCTGTTTTTT. Encoded protein: CASSLGLTPRRLVTGELFF. V is TRBV7-2 and J is TRBJ2-2; D gene uncertain. CDR1 and CDR2 from the germline V gene are SGHTA and FQGNSA. V was cut by 1 base and J by 4 bases, with 22 bases left in between. The length of the CDR3 is 19 residues.